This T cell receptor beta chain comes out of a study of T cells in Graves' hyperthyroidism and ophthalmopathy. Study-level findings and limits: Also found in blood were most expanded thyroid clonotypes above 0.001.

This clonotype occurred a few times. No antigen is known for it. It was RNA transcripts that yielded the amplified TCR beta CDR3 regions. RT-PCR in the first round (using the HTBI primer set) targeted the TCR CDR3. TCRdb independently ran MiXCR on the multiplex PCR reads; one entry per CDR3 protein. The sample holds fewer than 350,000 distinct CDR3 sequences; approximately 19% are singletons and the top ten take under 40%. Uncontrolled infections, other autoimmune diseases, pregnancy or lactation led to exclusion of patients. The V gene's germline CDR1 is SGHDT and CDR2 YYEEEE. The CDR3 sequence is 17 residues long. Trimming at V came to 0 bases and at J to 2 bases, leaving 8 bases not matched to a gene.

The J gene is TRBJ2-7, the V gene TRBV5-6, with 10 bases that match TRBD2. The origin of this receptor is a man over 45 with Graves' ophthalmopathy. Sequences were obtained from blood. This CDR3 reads CASSLASGLAVTYEQYF. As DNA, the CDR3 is TGTGCCAGCAGCTTGGCCTCAGGACTAGCGGTTACCTACGAGCAGTACTTC.